The 8 T cell receptor beta chains in this list originate from one sample, sequenced in a study of blood T cell repertoires in COVID-19 (TCRdb year 2020). The protocol used for the library was the immunoSEQ multiplex PCR assay. The table comes from immuneACCESS by way of TCRdb, which keeps in-frame sequences with V and J called. Part of the clones is missing from these tables; in studies checked, under half for an unresolved V gene and the rest for unknown reasons. The sample includes 130,000 to 150,000 clones, with 84% observed a single time. The ten largest account for around two fifths of the sample. What was sequenced was peripheral blood. Receptors were obtained from a human donor in a cohort sampled during active COVID-19.

J is TRBJ1-2 and V is TRBV30, with D possibly TRBD1 on 6 matching bases. V dropped 3 bases and J dropped 3 bases, with 23 bases sitting between them. This CDR3 contains 17 residues. Germline V gene sequence: CDR1 GTSNPN, CDR2 SVGIG (reference sequence). Here the CDR3 reads CAWRGITTGPEDYGYTF. DNA of the CDR3: TGTGCCTGGAGGGGGATTACGACAGGACCCGAAGACTATGGCTACACCTTC.

This chain uses TRBV7-2 with TRBJ1-1, with a possible D match to TRBD1 (5 bases). The CDR3 consists of 15 residues. Germline lookup yields CDR1 SGHTA and CDR2 FQGNSA. Trimming removed 6 bases from V and 8 bases from J, with 22 bases in between. In DNA, the CDR3 is TGTGCCAGCAGGCTCCCCAGGGCGGGGCCCCCCGAAGCTTTCTTT. This encodes CASRLPRAGPPEAFF.

This clone was detected only a few times. The V gene is TRBV11-2, the J gene TRBJ1-1; D remains ambiguous. CDR1 is SGHAT and CDR2 is FQNNGV in the germline V gene. This CDR3 has 14 residues. V lost 5 bases, J lost 5 bases, and 15 bases lay in between. Written as DNA, the CDR3 is TGTGCCAGCAGCCCCCGGGCCGGGGAAACTGAAGCTTTCTTT. Translated, it gives CASSPRAGETEAFF. The full variable domain, its missing parts supplied by reference TRBV11-2 and TRBJ1-1, is EAGVAQSPRYKIIEKRQSVAFWCNPISGHATLYWYQQILGQGPKLLIQFQNNGVVDDSQLPKDRFSAERLKGVDSTLKIQPAKLEDSAVYLCASSPRAGETEAFFGQGTRLTVV.

The count of this clone is one. This chain uses TRBV28 with TRBJ1-5; 7 bases align to TRBD1. Looked up from germline, CDR1 is MDHEN and CDR2 is SYDVKM. The CDR3 runs 14 residues. V shed 7 bases, J shed 4 bases, and the junction held 7 bases outside the gene matches. This chain's CDR3 is CASNPGQVNQPQHF. The DNA of the CDR3 is TGTGCCAGCAACCCCGGACAGGTAAATCAGCCCCAGCATTTT.

This clone was seen ten or more times. The rearrangement joins TRBV5-1 to TRBJ1-2; D may be TRBD1 (6 bases). This CDR3 has 16 residues. The germline gives CDR1 SGHRS, CDR2 YFSETQ. Trimming stripped 0 bases from V and 3 bases from J, with 15 bases between. The CDR3 region has the DNA TGCGCCAGCAGCTTGGCCGGACAGTCCTTCGACTATGGCTACACCTTC. Translating gives CASSLAGQSFDYGYTF.

This clone was found once. This rearrangement joins TRBV6-2 or TRBV6-3 to TRBJ2-4; TRBD1 aligns across 7 bases. V gave up 0 bases and J gave up 2 bases; unmatched junction bases: 4. CDR1 is MNHEY and CDR2 is SVGEGT in the germline V gene. The CDR3 totals 16 residues. In DNA form, the CDR3 reads TGTGCCAGCAGTTACTCACCACAGGGGCCCAAAAACATTCAGTACTTC. Translated: CASSYSPQGPKNIQYF.

This rearrangement joins TRBV28 to TRBJ1-3; D unclear. This CDR3 spans 16 amino acids. Germline V gene sequence: CDR1 MDHEN, CDR2 SYDVKM. V dropped 5 bases and J dropped 0 bases, with 14 bases sitting between them. The CDR3 bases are TGTGCCAGCAGTCTTACCTCGACACGCTCTGGAAACACCATATATTTT. This codes for CASSLTSTRSGNTIYF.

This sequence joins TRBV5-5 and TRBJ1-5; 8 nucleotides agree with TRBD1. This CDR3 comprises 13 residues. J gave up 5 bases and V 5 bases, and 3 bases lay outside the gene matches. The germline V gene has CDR1 SGHKS and CDR2 YYEKEE (reference sequence). In nucleotides, the CDR3 is TGTGCCAGCAGTTCGGACAGGGATCAGCCCCAGCATTTT. Translating it yields CASSSDRDQPQHF.